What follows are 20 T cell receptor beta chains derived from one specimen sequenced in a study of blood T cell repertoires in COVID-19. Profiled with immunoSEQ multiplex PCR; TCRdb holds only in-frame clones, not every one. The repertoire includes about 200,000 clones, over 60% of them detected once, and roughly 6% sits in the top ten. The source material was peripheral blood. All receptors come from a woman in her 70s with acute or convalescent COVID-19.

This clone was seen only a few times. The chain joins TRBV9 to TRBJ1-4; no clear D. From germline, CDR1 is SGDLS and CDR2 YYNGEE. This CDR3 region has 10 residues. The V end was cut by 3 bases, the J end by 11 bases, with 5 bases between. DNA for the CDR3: TGTGCCAGCAGCGGTATGAAACTGTTTTTT. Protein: CASSGMKLFF.

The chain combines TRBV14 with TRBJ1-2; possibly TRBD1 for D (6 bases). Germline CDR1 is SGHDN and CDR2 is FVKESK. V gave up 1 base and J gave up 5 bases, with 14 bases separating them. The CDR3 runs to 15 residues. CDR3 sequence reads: CASSQGAGQRYGYTF. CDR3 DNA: TGTGCCAGCAGCCAAGGGGCAGGACAGAGGTATGGCTACACCTTC.

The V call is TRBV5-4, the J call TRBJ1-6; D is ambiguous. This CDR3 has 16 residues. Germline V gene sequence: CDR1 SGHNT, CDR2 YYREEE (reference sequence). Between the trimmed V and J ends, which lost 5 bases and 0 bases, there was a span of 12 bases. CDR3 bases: TGTGCCAGCAGTCTCGCAGCTAGCTCCTATAATTCACCCCTCCACTTT. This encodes CASSLAASSYNSPLHF.

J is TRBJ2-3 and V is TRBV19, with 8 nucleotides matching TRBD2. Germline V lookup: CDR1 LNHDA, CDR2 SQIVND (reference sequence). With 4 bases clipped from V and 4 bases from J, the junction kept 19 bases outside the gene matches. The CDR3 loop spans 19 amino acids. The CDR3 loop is CASSSVSRLAGRLSDTQYF. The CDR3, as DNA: TGTGCCAGTAGTAGCGTGAGCAGATTAGCGGGAAGGTTGTCAGATACGCAGTATTTT.

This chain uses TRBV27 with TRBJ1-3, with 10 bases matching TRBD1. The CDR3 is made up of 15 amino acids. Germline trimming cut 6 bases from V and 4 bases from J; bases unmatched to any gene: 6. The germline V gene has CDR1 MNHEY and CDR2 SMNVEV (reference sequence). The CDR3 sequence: CASSQDRGLGNTIYF. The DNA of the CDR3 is TGTGCCAGCAGCCAGGACAGGGGGTTGGGAAACACCATATATTTT.

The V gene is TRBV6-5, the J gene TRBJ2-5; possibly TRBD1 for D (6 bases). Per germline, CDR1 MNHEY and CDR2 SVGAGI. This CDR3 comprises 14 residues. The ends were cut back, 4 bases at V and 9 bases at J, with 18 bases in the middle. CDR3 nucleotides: TGTGCCAGCAGTTCTCAGGGGTGGGGGATGGCCCAGTACTTC. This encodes CASSSQGWGMAQYF.

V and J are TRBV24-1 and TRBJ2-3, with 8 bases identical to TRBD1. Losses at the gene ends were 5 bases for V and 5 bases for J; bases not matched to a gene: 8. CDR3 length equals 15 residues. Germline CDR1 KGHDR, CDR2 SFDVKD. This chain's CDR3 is CATSGLDRVGDTQYF. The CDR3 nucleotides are TGTGCCACCAGTGGCCTGGACAGGGTTGGAGATACGCAGTATTTT.

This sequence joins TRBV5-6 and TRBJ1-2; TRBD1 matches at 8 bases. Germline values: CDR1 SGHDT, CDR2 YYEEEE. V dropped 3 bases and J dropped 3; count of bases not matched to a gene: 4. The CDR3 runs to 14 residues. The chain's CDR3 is CASSSPQGDYGYTF. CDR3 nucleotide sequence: TGTGCCAGCAGCTCCCCACAGGGGGACTATGGCTACACCTTC.

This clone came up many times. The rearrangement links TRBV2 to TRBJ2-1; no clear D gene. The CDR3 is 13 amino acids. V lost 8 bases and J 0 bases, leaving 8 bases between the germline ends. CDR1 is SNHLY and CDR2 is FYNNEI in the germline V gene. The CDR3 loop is CASSQVSYNEQFF. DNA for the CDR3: TGTGCCAGCTCCCAGGTCTCCTACAATGAGCAGTTCTTC.

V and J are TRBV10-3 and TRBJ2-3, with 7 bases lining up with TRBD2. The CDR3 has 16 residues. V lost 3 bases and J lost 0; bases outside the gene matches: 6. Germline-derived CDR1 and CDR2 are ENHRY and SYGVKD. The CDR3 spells CAISEGSGVSTDTQYF. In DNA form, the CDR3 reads TGTGCCATCAGTGAAGGGAGCGGGGTTAGCACAGATACGCAGTATTTT.

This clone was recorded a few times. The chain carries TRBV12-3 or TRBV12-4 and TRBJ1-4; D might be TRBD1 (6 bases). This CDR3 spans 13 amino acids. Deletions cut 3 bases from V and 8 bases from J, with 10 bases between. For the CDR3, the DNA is TGTGCCAGCAGTTTTGGACAGAGGGAAAAACTGTTTTTT. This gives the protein CASSFGQREKLFF.

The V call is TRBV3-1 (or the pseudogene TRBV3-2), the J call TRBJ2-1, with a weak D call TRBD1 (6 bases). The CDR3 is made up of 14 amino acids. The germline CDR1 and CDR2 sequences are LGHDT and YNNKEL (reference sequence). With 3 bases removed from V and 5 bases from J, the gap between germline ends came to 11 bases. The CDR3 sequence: CASSHLTGNNEQFF. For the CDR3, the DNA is TGTGCCAGCAGCCACCTTACAGGGAACAATGAGCAGTTCTTC.

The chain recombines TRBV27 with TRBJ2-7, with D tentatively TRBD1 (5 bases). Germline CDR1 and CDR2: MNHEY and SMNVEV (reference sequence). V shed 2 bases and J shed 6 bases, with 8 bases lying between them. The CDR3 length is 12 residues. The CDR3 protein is CASSLMQGEQYF. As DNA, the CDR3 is TGTGCCAGCAGTTTAATGCAGGGCGAGCAGTACTTC.

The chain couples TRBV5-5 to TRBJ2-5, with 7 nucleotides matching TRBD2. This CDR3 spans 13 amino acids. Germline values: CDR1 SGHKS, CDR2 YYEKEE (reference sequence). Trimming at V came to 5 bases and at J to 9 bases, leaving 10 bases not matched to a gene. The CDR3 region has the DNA TGTGCCAGCAGGGCGGGAGTCTCGGGGGCCCAGTACTTC. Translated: CASRAGVSGAQYF.

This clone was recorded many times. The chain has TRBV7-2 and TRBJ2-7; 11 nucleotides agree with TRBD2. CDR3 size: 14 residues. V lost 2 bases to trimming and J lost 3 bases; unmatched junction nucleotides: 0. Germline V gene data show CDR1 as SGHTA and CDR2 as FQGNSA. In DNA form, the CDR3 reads TGTGCCAGCAGCTTAACTAGCGGGAGCTACGAGCAGTACTTC. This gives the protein CASSLTSGSYEQYF. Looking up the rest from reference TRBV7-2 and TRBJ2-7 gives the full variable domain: GAGVSQSPSNKVTEKGKDVELRCDPISGHTALYWYRQSLGQGLEFLIYFQGNSAPDKSGLPSDRFSAERTGGSVSTLTIQRTQQEDSAVYLCASSLTSGSYEQYFGPGTRLTVT.

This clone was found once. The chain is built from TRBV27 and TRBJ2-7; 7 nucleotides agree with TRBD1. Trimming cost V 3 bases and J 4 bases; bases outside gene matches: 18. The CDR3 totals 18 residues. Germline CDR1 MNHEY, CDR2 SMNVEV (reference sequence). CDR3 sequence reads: CASSFDPSTTGRRYEQYF. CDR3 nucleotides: TGTGCCAGCAGTTTCGACCCGTCAACGACAGGGCGAAGGTACGAGCAGTACTTC.

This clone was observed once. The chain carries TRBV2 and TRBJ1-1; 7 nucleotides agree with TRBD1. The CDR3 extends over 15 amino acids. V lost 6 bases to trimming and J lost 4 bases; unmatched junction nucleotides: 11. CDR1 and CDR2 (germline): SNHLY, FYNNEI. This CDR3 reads CASSAGQGVATEAFF. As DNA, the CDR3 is TGTGCCAGCAGCGCCGGGCAGGGGGTTGCCACTGAAGCTTTCTTT. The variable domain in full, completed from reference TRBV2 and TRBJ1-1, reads EPEVTQTPSHQVTQMGQEVILRCVPISNHLYFYWYRQILGQKVEFLVSFYNNEISEKSEIFDDQFSVERPDGSNFTLKIRSTKLEDSAMYFCASSAGQGVATEAFFGQGTRLTVV.

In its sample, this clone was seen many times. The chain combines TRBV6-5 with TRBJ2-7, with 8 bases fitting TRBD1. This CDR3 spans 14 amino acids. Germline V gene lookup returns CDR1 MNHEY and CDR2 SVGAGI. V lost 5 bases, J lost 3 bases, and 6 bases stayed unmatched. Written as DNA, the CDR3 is TGTGCCAGCAGTAGGACAGGGCTGTTCTACGAGCAGTACTTC. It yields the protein CASSRTGLFYEQYF.

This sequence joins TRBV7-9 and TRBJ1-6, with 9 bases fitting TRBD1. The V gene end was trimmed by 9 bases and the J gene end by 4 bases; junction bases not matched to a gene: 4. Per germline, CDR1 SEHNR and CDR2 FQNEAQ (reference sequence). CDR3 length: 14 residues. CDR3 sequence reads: CASAGTGYNSPLHF. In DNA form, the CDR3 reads TGTGCCAGTGCCGGGACAGGGTATAATTCACCCCTCCACTTT.

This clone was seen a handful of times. The CDR3 bases are TGTGCCAGCAGCCCTCAGCGGGAGCCAGATACGCAGTATTTT. It is translated as CASSPQREPDTQYF. This rearrangement joins TRBV3-1 (or the pseudogene TRBV3-2) to TRBJ2-3; 8 nucleotides match TRBD2. Germline lookup yields CDR1 LGHDT and CDR2 YNNKEL (reference sequence). V gave up 4 bases and J gave up 4 bases; unmatched junction bases: 4. CDR3 length: 14 amino acids.